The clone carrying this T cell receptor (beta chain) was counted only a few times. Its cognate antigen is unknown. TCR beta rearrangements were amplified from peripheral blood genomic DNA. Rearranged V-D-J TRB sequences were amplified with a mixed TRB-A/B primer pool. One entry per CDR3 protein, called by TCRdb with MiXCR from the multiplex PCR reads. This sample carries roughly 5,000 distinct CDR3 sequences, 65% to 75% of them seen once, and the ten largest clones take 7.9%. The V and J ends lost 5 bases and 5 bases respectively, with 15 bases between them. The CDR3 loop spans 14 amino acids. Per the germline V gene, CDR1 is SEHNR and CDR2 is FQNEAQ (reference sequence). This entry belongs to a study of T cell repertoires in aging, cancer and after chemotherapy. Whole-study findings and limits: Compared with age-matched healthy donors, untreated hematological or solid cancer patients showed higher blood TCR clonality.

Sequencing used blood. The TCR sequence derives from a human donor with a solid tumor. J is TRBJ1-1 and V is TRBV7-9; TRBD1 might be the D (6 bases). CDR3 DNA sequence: TGTGCCAGCAGCAGGGAGGGGGTAGGTACTGAAGCTTTCTTT. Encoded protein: CASSREGVGTEAFF.